The source of this TCR beta chain is a study of cytomegalovirus exposure and HLA in healthy donors listed by TCRdb under 2017. For the study in its entirety: An earlier analysis of approximately 640 of the donors reported 250 to 300 Gb of sequence data and some 120 million unique TCR beta sequences from approximately 180 million T cells. To study patterns of TCR occurrence, a later analysis re-analyzed previously published TCR beta repertoires from 600 to 750 donors and added high-resolution HLA genotyping. Of the 300 to 500 genotyped donors, 80% to 90% were placed in the genetic ancestry cluster associated with self-reported Caucasian donors. The study profiled the T cell repertoires of under 700 subjects by immunosequencing and related them to cytomegalovirus serostatus. Every repertoire in the discovery cohort had been generated on one and the same sequencing platform. The study aimed to test whether signatures of past pathogen exposure could be identified by cataloging public T cell receptors. To predict cytomegalovirus infection status, the study combined high-throughput TCR immunosequencing, statistical association of individual TCRs with disease status, and machine learning. In the later analysis, no new phenotypic data were used to find candidate immune exposures; instead, reliance was placed on TCR beta sequences and their occurrence across donors. A later genetic analysis took genome-wide SNP genotypes for about three fifths of the roughly 670 donors and used that subset as a discovery cohort. HLA typing covered class I and class II loci at four-digit resolution. Because of strong linkage in the cohort, roughly five DR-DQ haplotypes were treated as single units for association and clustering. In addition to the first cohort of 500 to 850 subjects, a separate validation cohort of 120 different subjects was used. An earlier analysis of some 500 of the donors applied high-throughput TCR beta sequencing to assess whether each TCR beta V gene segment acted as functional or pseudogenic. Typing coverage differed by locus: A, B, C, DRB1 and DQB1 were typed in about 629-640 donors, DQA1 in roughly 510, DPA1 in some 600, and DPB1 in around 440. Among almost 400 genotyped donors of the cohort, an average of 235,054 unique TCR beta nucleotide sequences were sequenced per donor, roughly 20% of them non-productive. Roughly 310 gigabases of sequencing data and approximately 85 million unique TCR sequences were included in an early release covering about 600 HLA-typed donors. Donor age, sex, ethnicity and CMV serostatus were compiled together with the repertoire data. On the study overall, not on this receptor specifically: According to a later analysis, TCR association rates differed among HLA loci, with DRB1 alleles showing the most associated TCRs and HLA-C alleles showing the fewest. A later analysis found that HLA-associated TCR beta chains were more clonally expanded and had lower generation probabilities than equally common non-associated chains. Most TCR sequences were observed very rarely across donors, whereas some public TCRs were present in many individuals. In an earlier analysis of 450 to 750 of the donors, most TCR beta V segments appeared in productive rearrangements about 87% or about 30% of the time, broadly matching IMGT annotations. In a later analysis, 16,951 TCR beta sequences were associated with specific HLA alleles at a false discovery rate of 0.05. Immune exposure information for the cohort was limited to CMV serostatus. A further reported finding was that TCR beta sequences accurately predicted the HLA-A and HLA-B alleles for most subjects in the first cohort. A cluster of highly shared sequence variants was judged likely to be a technical artifact of the sequencing pipeline. Linkage disequilibrium might explain the correlated functional status among segregating V segments, but an unknown experimental factor could not be ruled out. An association between a missense DCLRE1C variant and V-gene and J-gene trimming of TCR beta chains was found in a later genetic analysis and replicated in an independent cohort. Cytomegalovirus status was reported to be diagnosed by the classifier with high specificity and sensitivity in both the original and validation cohorts. This cohort had only TCR beta chains sequenced, and the lack of alpha or paired-chain data limited which features could be detected. The authors suggested that the approach could potentially be extended to other disease states and immunological phenotypes. Because HLA typing was unavailable for some donors at each locus, only the typed subset was used in association tests. Because counts were too low, roughly 18 rarely observed V segments, including chromosome 9 orphons, were left out of the earlier analysis of 587 of the donors. In vitro tests confirmed that three of the cytomegalovirus-associated TCR beta chains recognize cytomegalovirus antigens. A later analysis reported that several top co-occurrence clusters appeared linked to parvovirus B19, influenza, CMV and Epstein-Barr virus. Because the 87-base-pair reads could not distinguish some IMGT-functional V segments, including TRBV6-2 and TRBV6-3, those segments were excluded. A later genetic analysis reported fewer N-insertions in productive TCRs among donors in an Asian-associated ancestry cluster than the roughly 700-donor mean. Most CMV-associated TCR beta chains appeared to be HLA-restricted in a later analysis, and the HLA associations seemed to be driven largely by CMV exposure. A total of 150 or so TCR beta chains were listed by the study as associated with cytomegalovirus. Assigning TCR associations to individual alleles was difficult when HLA alleles, especially DR and DQ, strongly co-occurred. Presence/absence analyses assumed roughly uniform sequencing depth across donors, an assumption that may not hold.

As for this clone: What this receptor recognizes is not known. No much larger clone exists at a distance of one base, and base qualities are not known.

The library was built by means of the immunoSEQ multiplex PCR assay. For the multiplex PCR, a mixture combining 60 forward primers for TCR Vbeta segments and 13 reverse primers for TCR Jbeta segments was used. Amplification of the CDR3 region of rearranged TCR beta genes was performed with a multiplex PCR assay on genomic DNA. Amplified TCR beta libraries were sequenced as 87-base-pair reads on the Illumina HiSeq System. On the authors' methods: A later analysis counted tens of millions of unique TCR beta chains across the 670 or so repertoires, and around 9.9 million of these chains were shared by at least two donors. To remove PCR and sequencing errors, raw reads were error-corrected and collapsed into unique sequences using a nearest-neighbor algorithm that merged closely related sequences. Alignment of CDR3 sequences to IMGT reference sequences was used to assign V, D and J gene segments. Each retained sequence needed at least a six-nucleotide match to both a V gene segment and a J gene segment. Rearrangements were called productive when the CDR3 lacked stop codons and stayed in frame with V and J; all others were non-productive. Following IMGT convention, CDR3 was defined as the stretch from the second conserved V-encoded cysteine to the conserved J-encoded phenylalanine. Sequences without an unambiguous match to a single V gene segment were excluded from the earlier analysis of 450 to 650 of the donors. In an earlier analysis of approximately 500 of the donors, a V segment was called functional when productive rearrangements were above 56.7%, and segregating when the standard deviation between donors exceeded 5%. A statistical classification framework was built to diagnose cytomegalovirus status from the catalog of TCR beta chain sequences. A later analysis assigned V and J genes by comparing TCR nucleotide sequences with IMGT/GENE-DB human TR gene sequences. In a later analysis, CDR3 sequences and most-parsimonious VDJ recombination scenarios were assigned using the TCRdist pipeline. A later analysis defined each TCR beta chain by its CDR3 amino acid sequence plus V-gene family, and excluded reads lacking a unique V-gene family. In a later analysis, approximately 640 highly shared, low-generation-probability nucleotide sequences were removed to address suspected cross-contamination and a sequencing artifact. For each public chain, a later analysis derived a clonal expansion index from normalized ranks of inferred template counts within each repertoire. A later analysis computed generation probabilities with a VDJ recombination model fitted to out-of-frame rearrangements, and checked the results against IGoR. Hypergeometric tests were used in a later analysis to score TCR-TCR, TCR-HLA and TCR-CMV co-occurrence, with a repertoire-size bias correction applied to the TCR pairs. In a later analysis, false discovery rates were estimated by permuting HLA or CMV assignments 20 times. In a later analysis, co-occurring TCRs were grouped using DBSCAN, and TCRdist sequence similarity was added for clustering within HLA-allele-positive subsets. For co-occurrence clustering, repertoires with fewer than 30,000 or more than 120,000 public chains were excluded, along with about five repertoires with anomalous nucleotide sharing. Sourced from immuneACCESS, this table was stored by TCRdb with only in-frame sequences that have V and J called. A share of the clones is absent; for the studies checked, an unresolved V gene accounts for under half, and the remainder has no known explanation. The V and J calls and the clone size are those of that table, but D and trimming were determined from the DNA. The table for this sample lists about 97,000 clones; 79% of them were counted only once. Together, the top ten hold about 3.6% of the sample.

The CDR3 numbers 15 residues from cysteine through phenylalanine. CDR3 DNA is the only sequence kept; it has 45 bases, read in frame from the first base. Clipping removes 0 bases from V and 4 bases from J, with 2 as the unmatched junction base count. Sequences SGDLS (CDR1) and YYNGEE (CDR2) are obtained from the germline V gene. The cohort consisted of some 670 healthy bone marrow donors. All cohort members were sampled while nominally healthy, although unrecorded immune exposures were likely present. The donor tested CMV seropositive, placing the donor among the 250 to 300 seropositive members of the cohort. Every donor gave a peripheral blood sample, and the peripheral blood mononuclear cells from that sample were used for TCR beta sequencing. Genomic DNA was extracted from the blood cell samples with the Qiagen DNeasy Blood Extraction Kit.

The sequenced sample was PBMCs. The sequence joins TRBV9 to TRBJ2-7; TRBD2 agrees with 12 junctional bases. This receptor was taken from a male donor in good health and CMV-seropositive. The DNA sequence is as follows: TGTGCCAGCAGCGTAGGAGGGACTAGCGGGTACGAGCAGTACTTC. Translated, it gives CASSVGGTSGYEQYF.